A single sample gave rise to the 8 T cell receptor beta chains below, sequenced in a study of Ad26.COV2.S vaccination and SARS-CoV-2 variants. Here immunoSEQ multiplex PCR was the method, and the copy in TCRdb shows in-frame clones only, minus some. Among more than 250,000 clones listed, 70% to 90% were seen once. Treatment defined: roughly 18 received Ad26.COV2.S at low or high dose, single or two shots; roughly five received placebo; per-sample allocation not given. Specimen acquisition occurred on day 63 following the initial vaccine or placebo injection. This specimen consisted of peripheral blood, obtained in a trial of Ad26.COV2.S vaccine versus placebo. The receptor set was obtained from a person between 18 and 65 years old who received the Ad26.COV2.S COVID-19 vaccine or a placebo.

The chain carries TRBV27 and TRBJ1-2; D unclear. The V end lost 7 bases, the J end lost 7 bases, and 16 bases lay between the germline ends. The CDR3 loop spans 13 amino acids. Germline V gives CDR1 MNHEY, CDR2 SMNVEV (reference sequence). DNA of the CDR3: TGTGCCAGCATCGGAGGCGGGTCCATTGGCTACACCTTC. This gives the protein CASIGGGSIGYTF.

This sequence joins TRBV9 and TRBJ1-2, with 10 bases identical to TRBD1. The CDR3 is 15 amino acids. Germline values: CDR1 SGDLS, CDR2 YYNGEE. The junction had 7 bases not matched to a gene; V was cut back by 4 bases and J by 4 bases. CDR3 region: CASSLDRGQGYGYTF. CDR3 nucleotide sequence: TGTGCCAGCAGCTTAGACAGGGGGCAGGGCTATGGCTACACCTTC.

The chain employs TRBV19 and TRBJ2-1; 8 nucleotides agree with TRBD2. The CDR3 contains 15 residues. Germline trimming cut 5 bases from V and 6 bases from J; bases unmatched to any gene: 9. Germline V gene data show CDR1 as LNHDA and CDR2 as SQIVND (reference sequence). DNA of the CDR3: TGTGCCAGTAGTCTTTCGGGAGGGCGTGTCAATGAGCAGTTCTTC. It codes for CASSLSGGRVNEQFF. The full variable domain, its missing parts supplied by reference TRBV19 and TRBJ2-1, is DGGITQSPKYLFRKEGQNVTLSCEQNLNHDAMYWYRQDPGQGLRLIYYSQIVNDFQKGDIAEGYSVSREKKESFPLTVTSAQKNPTAFYLCASSLSGGRVNEQFFGPGTRLTVL.

The gene calls are TRBV5-1 and TRBJ1-6, with 8 bases aligning to TRBD1. V lost 0 bases, J lost 10 bases, and 9 bases stayed unmatched. The CDR3 is 16 amino acids. Germline V lookup: CDR1 SGHRS, CDR2 YFSETQ. The CDR3 loop is CASSLEPGQVKSPLHF. In nucleotides, the CDR3 is TGCGCCAGCAGCTTGGAACCGGGACAGGTTAAATCACCCCTCCACTTT. Full variable domain (rest looked up from reference TRBV5-1 and TRBJ1-6): KAGVTQTPRYLIKTRGQQVTLSCSPISGHRSVSWYQQTPGQGLQFLFEYFSETQRNKGNFPGRFSGRQFSNSRSEMNVSTLELGDSALYLCASSLEPGQVKSPLHFGNGTRLTVT.

J is TRBJ2-7 and V is TRBV6-5, with 12 bases lining up with TRBD1. Trimming cost V 6 bases and J 4 bases; bases outside gene matches: 7. The length of the CDR3 is 15 residues. Germline V gene lookup returns CDR1 MNHEY and CDR2 SVGAGI. CDR3 sequence (DNA): TGTGCCAGCAGACCCGGGACAGGGGGCGGGTACGAGCAGTACTTC. It codes for CASRPGTGGGYEQYF.

This chain connects TRBV6-5 to TRBJ2-1, with D unresolved. The CDR3 consists of 13 residues. Germline assignment: CDR1 MNHEY and CDR2 SVGAGI. V lost 2 bases and J lost 8, with 10 bases in between. In DNA form, the CDR3 reads TGTGCCAGCAGTTACAGCCCCTTTTATGAGCAGTTCTTC. This translates into CASSYSPFYEQFF.

J is TRBJ1-2 and V is TRBV20-1; D gene ambiguous. Germline V CDR1 and CDR2: DFQATT, SNEGSKA (reference sequence). The CDR3 covers 11 residues. Trimming took 6 bases from V and 0 from J, leaving 5 bases between them. CDR3 DNA sequence: TGCAGTGCAGACACTAACTATGGCTACACCTTC. As protein: CSADTNYGYTF.

The chain couples TRBV21-1 to TRBJ2-3; TRBD1 is the table's D call, not checked against the DNA. TRBV21-1 is designated a pseudogene. This CDR3 is built from 14 residues. The CDR3 loop reads CASSQDRNADTQYF. CDR3 nucleotides: TGTGCCAGCAGCCAGGACAGGAACGCAGATACGCAGTATTTT.